This T cell receptor beta chain emerged from a study of cytomegalovirus exposure and HLA in healthy donors (dated by TCRdb to 2015 to 2018). Broadly, across the study: According to an earlier analysis of 587 of the donors, about 179 million T cells yielded roughly 100 million unique TCR beta sequences and around 280 Gb of sequence data. All discovery cohort repertoires had been generated using a single sequencing platform. Besides the first cohort of around 700 subjects, a separate validation cohort made up of 120 different subjects was used. Using immunosequencing, the study profiled T cell repertoires from about 610 subjects and related those repertoires to cytomegalovirus serostatus. To decide whether each TCR beta V gene segment behaved as functional or pseudogenic, an earlier analysis of some 600 of the donors relied on high-throughput TCR beta sequencing. Of the 300 to 450 genotyped donors, 65% to 90% fell in the genetic ancestry cluster associated with self-reported Caucasian donors. An early release covering approximately 600 HLA-typed donors comprised approximately 290 gigabases of sequencing data and roughly 85 million unique TCR sequences. Genome-wide SNP genotypes for about 55% of the roughly 670 donors were used in a later genetic analysis, which treated that subset as a discovery cohort. The study was designed to test whether signatures of past pathogen exposure could be identified by cataloging public T cell receptors. The later analysis used no new phenotypic data to find candidate immune exposures, relying instead on TCR beta sequences and their occurrence across donors. Both class I and class II loci were covered by HLA typing, at four-digit resolution. A later analysis re-examined previously published TCR beta repertoires from around 670 donors and added high-resolution HLA genotyping to investigate patterns of TCR occurrence. The number of donors typed differed by locus, with roughly 620-630 for A, B, C, DRB1 and DQB1, around 560 for DQA1, approximately 580 for DPA1, and 450 to 480 for DPB1. Roughly five DR-DQ haplotypes were treated as single units for association and clustering because of strong linkage in the cohort. Among some 400 genotyped donors of the cohort, an average of about 240,000 unique TCR beta nucleotide sequences were sequenced per donor, approximately 20% of them non-productive. To predict cytomegalovirus infection status, the study brought together high-throughput TCR immunosequencing, statistical association of individual TCRs with disease status, and machine learning. Donor age, sex, ethnicity and CMV serostatus were collected together with the repertoire data. What the authors observed across the whole study: Specific HLA alleles were associated with 15,000 to 20,000 TCR beta sequences at a false discovery rate of 0.05 in a later analysis. Cytomegalovirus status was reported to be diagnosed by the classifier with high specificity and sensitivity in both the original and validation cohorts. Most TCR sequences were observed very rarely across donors, whereas some public TCRs were present in many individuals. In a later genetic analysis, a missense DCLRE1C variant was associated with V-gene and J-gene trimming of TCR beta chains, and the association was replicated in an independent cohort. In a later analysis, HLA-associated TCR beta chains showed more clonal expansion and lower generation probabilities than non-associated chains that were equally common. In a later analysis, most CMV-associated TCR beta chains were found to appear HLA-restricted, with HLA associations seemingly driven largely by CMV exposure. Only TCR beta chains were sequenced in this cohort, and the absence of alpha or paired-chain data limited detectable features. Roughly uniform sequencing depth across donors was assumed in presence/absence analyses, although this assumption may not hold. Because counts were too low, about 15 rarely observed V segments, including chromosome 9 orphons, were left out of the earlier analysis of about 500 of the donors. The authors suggested that the approach could potentially be extended to other disease states and immunological phenotypes. A further reported finding was that TCR beta sequences accurately predicted the HLA-A and HLA-B alleles for most subjects in the first cohort. Assigning TCR associations to individual alleles was difficult when HLA alleles, especially DR and DQ, strongly co-occurred. Because HLA typing was missing for some donors at each locus, association tests included only the typed subset. Three of the identified cytomegalovirus-associated TCR beta chains were confirmed in vitro to be specific for cytomegalovirus antigens. Linkage disequilibrium might explain the correlated functional status among segregating V segments, but an unknown experimental factor could not be excluded. A later analysis reported that several top co-occurrence clusters appeared linked to parvovirus B19, influenza, CMV and Epstein-Barr virus. In an earlier analysis of approximately 590 of the donors, most TCR beta V segments appeared in productive rearrangements about 90% or about 30% of the time, broadly matching IMGT annotations. Because the 87-base-pair reads could not distinguish some IMGT-functional V segments, including TRBV6-2 and TRBV6-3, those segments were excluded. Immune exposure information for the cohort was limited to CMV serostatus. A total of 150 or so TCR beta chains were listed by the study as associated with cytomegalovirus. A group of highly shared sequence variants was considered likely to be a technical artifact of the sequencing pipeline. Compared with the approximately 720-donor mean, donors in an Asian-associated ancestry cluster had fewer N-insertions in productive TCRs, according to a later genetic analysis. In a later analysis, the rate of TCR association differed among HLA loci, with DRB1 alleles having the most associated TCRs and HLA-C alleles having the fewest.

The library was produced with the immunoSEQ multiplex PCR assay. A mixture of 60 forward primers for TCR Vbeta segments and 13 reverse primers for TCR Jbeta segments was used in the multiplex PCR. The CDR3 region of rearranged TCR beta genes was amplified from genomic DNA by a multiplex PCR assay. On the Illumina HiSeq System, the amplified TCR beta libraries were sequenced as 87-base-pair reads. In the authors' own workflow: In a later analysis, some 80 million unique TCR beta chains were counted across the 690 or so repertoires, and roughly 9.9 million of these chains were shared by at least two donors. To remove PCR and sequencing errors, raw reads were error-corrected and collapsed into unique sequences using a nearest-neighbor algorithm that merged closely related sequences. Alignment of CDR3 sequences to IMGT reference sequences was used to assign V, D and J gene segments. For a sequence to be retained, a match of at least six nucleotides was required to both a V gene segment and a J gene segment. A rearrangement was called productive if the CDR3 had no stop codons and remained in frame with V and J, and every other rearrangement was called non-productive. CDR3 was defined according to IMGT convention as the region running from the second conserved V-encoded cysteine to the conserved J-encoded phenylalanine. The earlier analysis of a few hundred of the donors excluded any sequence lacking an unambiguous match to a single V gene segment. In an earlier analysis of 450 to 750 of the donors, a V segment was called functional when productive rearrangements were above 56.7%, and segregating when the standard deviation between donors exceeded 5%. A statistical classification framework was developed to diagnose cytomegalovirus status using the catalog of TCR beta chain sequences. V and J gene assignment, in a later analysis, came from comparing TCR nucleotide sequences with IMGT/GENE-DB human TR gene sequences. In a later analysis, CDR3 sequences and most-parsimonious VDJ recombination scenarios were assigned using the TCRdist pipeline. In a later analysis, every TCR beta chain was defined by the combination of its CDR3 amino acid sequence and its V-gene family, and reads without a unique V-gene family were dropped. To address suspected cross-contamination and a sequencing artifact, a later analysis removed around 590 highly shared, low-generation-probability nucleotide sequences. In a later analysis, a clonal expansion index was calculated for each public chain from normalized within-repertoire ranks of inferred template counts. In a later analysis, generation probabilities were computed with a VDJ recombination model fitted to out-of-frame rearrangements, and the resulting probabilities were checked against IGoR. A later analysis scored TCR-TCR, TCR-HLA and TCR-CMV co-occurrence with hypergeometric tests, applying a repertoire-size bias correction to TCR pairs. To estimate false discovery rates, a later analysis permuted the HLA or CMV assignments 20 times. In a later analysis, co-occurring TCRs were grouped using DBSCAN, and TCRdist sequence similarity was added for clustering within HLA-allele-positive subsets. For co-occurrence clustering, repertoires with fewer than 30,000 or more than 120,000 public chains were excluded, along with roughly 5 repertoires with anomalous nucleotide sharing. What TCRdb holds here is the immuneACCESS table cut down to in-frame rearrangements. Part of the clones is not present; checked against another copy, under half of the missing clones reflect an unresolved V gene, and the others are unexplained. V, J and clone size are taken as reported in that table, and D and trimming were inferred from the DNA itself. The sample table holds over 200,000 clones, of which around 80% were seen once. The ten largest make up roughly 0.58% of the sample.

According to the germline V gene, CDR1 reads SGHRS and CDR2 reads YFSETQ. The CDR3 spans 12 residues, from the cysteine through the phenylalanine. The entry retains the CDR3 DNA only, 36 bases that are in frame from base 1. V loses 1 base, J loses 7 bases, and the germline ends lie 8 bases apart. In total, approximately 610 healthy bone marrow donors made up the cohort. At the time of sampling, every cohort member was nominally healthy, though immune exposures that went unrecorded were likely present. The donor was CMV seronegative and was included in the group of approximately 350 seronegative cohort members. A peripheral blood sample was provided by each donor, and peripheral blood mononuclear cells were used for TCR beta sequencing. Genomic DNA was extracted from the blood cell samples with the Qiagen DNeasy Blood Extraction Kit. On this clone: Its binding antigen is unknown. There are no base qualities to consult, and no much larger clone falls within one base.

Recombination joined TRBV5-1 with TRBJ1-1, with the D gene not clear enough to name. Sequencing input: PBMCs. This TCR came from a woman in her thirties or forties in good health and CMV-seronegative. The CDR3 corresponds to CASSLIGSEAFF. The sequence in DNA is TGCGCCAGCAGCTTGATTGGCAGTGAAGCTTTCTTT.